One sample yielded the 15 T cell receptor beta chains listed below, sequenced in a study of graft-versus-host responses after intestinal transplantation. TCRdb's table, derived via immunoSEQ multiplex PCR, lists solely in-frame clones and lacks some. The repertoire consists of tens of thousands of clones, with about 91% occurring once and the leading ten covering under 0.55%. Antigens for these TCRs are unknown. The starting material was unstimulated CD8+ T cells sorted from spleen or lymph node cells, obtained before intestinal transplant. The receptors derive from a human donor who received an intestinal transplant.

The chain joins TRBV5-4 to TRBJ2-3; a weak D match, TRBD2 (6 bases). The CDR3 sequence is 16 residues long. CDR1 SGHNT and CDR2 YYREEE come from the germline V gene (reference sequence). V was pared by 4 bases and J by 2 bases, with 17 bases between. The DNA for the CDR3 is TGTGCCAGCAGCCCCCGGGTAGCGGAATTCACAGATACGCAGTATTTT. Residues: CASSPRVAEFTDTQYF.

V gene TRBV11-2 combines with J gene TRBJ2-7; D call uncertain. The CDR3 has 13 amino acids. Germline V CDR1 and CDR2: SGHAT, FQNNGV. V lost 1 base to trimming and J lost 3 bases, with 7 bases between them. The CDR3 sequence: CASSLGSGYEQYF. The CDR3 DNA follows: TGTGCCAGCAGCTTAGGGTCGGGCTACGAGCAGTACTTC.

The rearrangement joins TRBV19 to TRBJ1-1; no clear D gene. V gave up 0 bases and J gave up 2 bases, with 10 bases separating them. The germline CDR1 and CDR2 sequences are LNHDA and SQIVND (reference sequence). The CDR3 has 15 amino acids. CDR3 coding DNA: TGTGCCAGTAGTATAGATCTTGGGAGTAACACTGAAGCTTTCTTT. Protein: CASSIDLGSNTEAFF. Drawing the rest from reference TRBV19 and TRBJ1-1, the complete variable domain is DGGITQSPKYLFRKEGQNVTLSCEQNLNHDAMYWYRQDPGQGLRLIYYSQIVNDFQKGDIAEGYSVSREKKESFPLTVTSAQKNPTAFYLCASSIDLGSNTEAFFGQGTRLTVV.

The chain joins TRBV5-1 to TRBJ2-5, with D possibly matching TRBD1 (6 bases). Germline V gene sequence: CDR1 SGHRS, CDR2 YFSETQ. V lost 1 base and J 0 bases, leaving 10 bases between the germline ends. CDR3 size: 15 residues. The CDR3, as DNA: TGCGCCAGCAGCTTGAAGGGGACATACCAAGAGACCCAGTACTTC. This codes for CASSLKGTYQETQYF.

The chain combines TRBV4-1 with TRBJ2-4, with 9 bases matching TRBD2. CDR3 length: 17 amino acids. Germline V gives CDR1 MGHRA, CDR2 YSYEKL. Losses at the gene ends were 0 bases for V and 2 bases for J; bases not matched to a gene: 5. DNA for the CDR3: TGCGCCAGCAGCCAAGAGAATAGCGGGAGAACCAAAAACATTCAGTACTTC. Translated: CASSQENSGRTKNIQYF.

This chain links TRBV14 with TRBJ2-7, with D perhaps TRBD2 (6 bases). From germline, CDR1 is SGHDN and CDR2 FVKESK. Trimming pared 3 bases from V and 3 bases from J, leaving 12 bases between. This CDR3 contains 14 residues. In DNA form, the CDR3 reads TGTGCCAGCAGCCACCGGGAGTCCCTCTACGAGCAGTACTTC. It is translated as CASSHRESLYEQYF.

The chain is built from TRBV14 and TRBJ2-3; possibly TRBD1 for D (5 bases). This CDR3 spans 15 amino acids. Germline V gene data show CDR1 as SGHDN and CDR2 as FVKESK. The V end lost 3 bases, the J end lost 2 bases, and 12 bases lay between the germline ends. In DNA form, the CDR3 reads TGTGCCAGCAGCCATACAGGTTTTTACACAGATACGCAGTATTTT. It yields the protein CASSHTGFYTDTQYF.

Regarding this clone: Other nucleotide sequences in the sample specify the same CDR3. The CDR3 here is CASSQAGGYGYTF. CDR3 in DNA: TGCGCCAGCAGCCAAGCAGGGGGCTATGGCTACACCTTC. The V and J genes are TRBV4-1 and TRBJ1-2; 7 positions match TRBD1. Per the germline V gene, CDR1 is MGHRA and CDR2 is YSYEKL. V shed 1 base and J 4 bases; nucleotides not matched to a gene: 0. This CDR3 has 13 residues.

The chain recombines TRBV25-1 with TRBJ2-1; 8 nucleotides line up with TRBD2. The CDR3 has 15 residues. V was pared by 1 base and J by 6 bases, with 5 bases of the junction left unmatched. From germline, CDR1 is MGHDK and CDR2 SYGVNS. CDR3 sequence (DNA): TGTGCCAGCAGTGAATCTGCGGGAGGACGCAATGAGCAGTTCTTC. This codes for CASSESAGGRNEQFF.

V and J are TRBV4-1 and TRBJ2-5; 7 bases agree with TRBD2. V was pared by 4 bases and J by 4 bases, with 9 bases of the junction left unmatched. This CDR3 has 15 residues. Germline assignment: CDR1 MGHRA and CDR2 YSYEKL. CDR3 sequence: CASSREGREGETQYF. The DNA of the CDR3 is TGCGCCAGCAGCCGGGAGGGCAGGGAGGGAGAGACCCAGTACTTC.

The gene calls are TRBV15 and TRBJ2-7, with unresolved D. V lost 0 bases, J lost 4 bases, and 10 bases lay in between. The germline CDR1 and CDR2 sequences are LNHNV and YYDKDF (reference sequence). This CDR3 comprises 14 residues. For the CDR3, the DNA is TGTGCCACCAGCAGAGAACCCTTGAGATACGAGCAGTACTTC. Encoded protein: CATSREPLRYEQYF.

The gene calls are TRBV7-9 and TRBJ1-2; D ambiguous. CDR1 and CDR2 from the germline V gene are SEHNR and FQNEAQ (reference sequence). The CDR3 loop spans 12 amino acids. V lost 3 bases and J lost 3, with 5 bases in between. CDR3: CASSFSDYGYTF. In nucleotides, the CDR3 is TGTGCCAGCAGCTTCTCTGACTATGGCTACACCTTC.

This chain uses TRBV4-3 with TRBJ2-2; 11 bases line up with TRBD1. Germline CDR1 and CDR2: LGHNA and YSLEER. The CDR3 sequence is 18 residues long. Trimming at V came to 0 bases and at J to 3 bases, leaving 6 bases not matched to a gene. CDR3 DNA sequence: TGCGCCAGCAGCCAAGACCCCGGACAGGGGGCGGACACCGGGGAGCTGTTTTTT. This gives the protein CASSQDPGQGADTGELFF.

The chain is built from TRBV30 and TRBJ1-1, with no clear D. Trimming stripped 1 base from V and 3 bases from J, with 18 bases between. This CDR3 is 16 amino acids long. Germline CDR1 and CDR2: GTSNPN and SVGIG (reference sequence). CDR3 sequence reads: CAWSDPPGREDTEAFF. The CDR3, as DNA: TGTGCCTGGAGTGACCCCCCGGGGAGGGAGGACACTGAAGCTTTCTTT. The full variable domain, its missing parts supplied by reference TRBV30 and TRBJ1-1, is SQTIHQWPATLVQPVGSPLSLECTVEGTSNPNLYWYRQAAGRGLQLLFYSVGIGQISSEVPQNLSASRPQDRQFILSSKKLLLSDSGFYLCAWSDPPGREDTEAFFGQGTRLTVV.

This chain joins TRBV19 and TRBJ2-1; D is unresolved. Germline V gene data show CDR1 as LNHDA and CDR2 as SQIVND (reference sequence). CDR3 size: 14 residues. The germline V and J ends were trimmed by 3 bases and 0 bases, with 6 bases remaining between them. The CDR3 region has the DNA TGTGCCAGTAGTATTTCCAGCTCCTACAATGAGCAGTTCTTC. It codes for CASSISSSYNEQFF.